These 31 T cell receptor beta chains share one sample of origin, sequenced in a study of T cell responses to AZD1222 COVID-19 vaccine. Clones were read by immunoSEQ multiplex PCR, and TCRdb kept only the in-frame ones, dropping some. The table lists approximately 180,000 clones, about nine tenths of them singletons, with around 2.9% in the top ten. The starting material was peripheral blood, obtained on day 0 of AZD1222 vaccination. These receptors were taken from an adult in good health.

The V gene is TRBV5-1, the J gene TRBJ1-1; D gene unclear. Germline V CDR1 and CDR2: SGHRS, YFSETQ. This CDR3 region has 13 residues. V lost 4 bases, J lost 6 bases, and 13 bases lay in between. The CDR3 here is CASSRGGVSEAFF. CDR3 DNA: TGCGCCAGCAGCCGGGGAGGCGTATCTGAAGCTTTCTTT. The full variable domain, with the rest looked up from reference TRBV5-1 and TRBJ1-1, is KAGVTQTPRYLIKTRGQQVTLSCSPISGHRSVSWYQQTPGQGLQFLFEYFSETQRNKGNFPGRFSGRQFSNSRSEMNVSTLELGDSALYLCASSRGGVSEAFFGQGTRLTVV.

Written as DNA, the CDR3 is TGTGCCAGCAATGGGGGCTCCTACAATGAGCAGTTCTTC. Translated: CASNGGSYNEQFF. The V and J genes are TRBV9 and TRBJ2-1; either TRBD1 or TRBD2 may fit D (5 bases each). Trimming cost V 6 bases and J 0 bases, with 7 bases left between them. The CDR3 length is 13 residues. Germline lookup yields CDR1 SGDLS and CDR2 YYNGEE. Full variable domain (outside the CDR3, taken from reference TRBV9 and TRBJ2-1): DSGVTQTPKHLITATGQRVTLRCSPRSGDLSVYWYQQSLDQGLQFLIQYYNGEERAKGNILERFSAQQFPDLHSELNLSSLELGDSALYFCASNGGSYNEQFFGPGTRLTVL.

This clone was detected only once. The genes are TRBV24-1 and TRBJ2-7; 7 bases match TRBD2. The CDR3 contains 15 residues. V dropped 4 bases and J dropped 3; count of bases not matched to a gene: 8. The germline V gene has CDR1 KGHDR and CDR2 SFDVKD. The CDR3 reads CATSDSRGLVYEQYF. DNA for the CDR3: TGTGCCACCAGTGACTCTAGAGGACTAGTCTACGAGCAGTACTTC.

This CDR3 is CASSFSGGAYEQYF. CDR3 bases: TGTGCCAGCAGTTTTAGCGGGGGGGCCTACGAGCAGTACTTC. This chain connects TRBV27 to TRBJ2-7; 11 nucleotides align to TRBD2. This CDR3 has 14 amino acids. V shed 3 bases, J shed 2 bases, and the junction held 0 bases outside the gene matches. Per germline, CDR1 MNHEY and CDR2 SMNVEV (reference sequence).

Only a few counts were recorded for this clone. The CDR3 DNA follows: TGTGCCAGCTCACCGTCACCTATTATCAATGAGCAGTTCTTC. This codes for CASSPSPIINEQFF. This chain links TRBV18 with TRBJ2-1; no firm D call. The CDR3 covers 14 residues. The V end lost 3 bases, the J end lost 6 bases, and 12 bases lay between the germline ends. In germline, CDR1 is KGHSH, CDR2 LQKENI.

The chain combines TRBV5-4 with TRBJ1-2; D gene unclear. Germline-derived CDR1 and CDR2 are SGHNT and YYREEE (reference sequence). The V gene lost 4 bases and the J gene lost 4 bases, with 14 bases spanning the gap. CDR3 length equals 14 residues. In DNA, the CDR3 is TGTGCCAGCAGCACCGACCGTGGTGGCTATGGCTACACCTTC. Its protein product is CASSTDRGGYGYTF.

The rearrangement links TRBV7-2 to TRBJ1-5; no clear D gene. CDR3 length equals 18 residues. Germline V lookup: CDR1 SGHTA, CDR2 FQGNSA. Between the trimmed V and J ends, which lost 1 base and 2 bases, there was a span of 18 bases. Here the CDR3 DNA reads TGTGCCAGCAGCTTAGTCGTACGGGGTGCTTCGGGCAATCAGCCCCAGCATTTT. Amino acid sequence: CASSLVVRGASGNQPQHF.

This clone has a single count. Here the CDR3 reads CASSFRDGAFF. The CDR3 bases are TGTGCCAGCAGCTTCCGGGACGGAGCTTTCTTT. This chain connects TRBV11-2 to TRBJ1-1; D possibly corresponds to TRBD1 (5 bases). CDR3 size: 11 residues. In germline, CDR1 is SGHAT, CDR2 FQNNGV. The V end lost 3 bases, the J end lost 10 bases, and 9 bases lay between the germline ends.

This CDR3 is CASSGNSGNNSPLHF. The CDR3 coding sequence is TGTGCCAGCAGCGGGAACTCGGGGAATAATTCACCCCTCCACTTT. This chain joins TRBV7-9 and TRBJ1-6; D is uncertain. The CDR3 sequence is 15 residues long. Trimming removed 5 bases from V and 5 bases from J, with 13 bases in between. From germline, CDR1 is SEHNR and CDR2 FQNEAQ (reference sequence).

Here the CDR3 DNA reads TGCAGCGTTGAAGGAGGGGTAGGCTACACCTTC. It is translated as CSVEGGVGYTF. The J gene is TRBJ1-2, the V gene TRBV29-1; D perhaps matches TRBD1 (5 bases). The germline V and J ends were trimmed by 1 base and 8 bases, with 8 bases remaining between them. The germline gives CDR1 SQVTM, CDR2 ANQGSEA. The CDR3 has 11 amino acids.

V and J are TRBV2 and TRBJ1-6, with D perhaps TRBD1 (5 bases). V lost 6 bases, J lost 0 bases, and 15 bases lay in between. CDR3 size: 17 residues. The germline V gene has CDR1 SNHLY and CDR2 FYNNEI. The CDR3, as DNA: TGTGCCAGCAGCGGGGACCGCAGGGCCTCCTATAATTCACCCCTCCACTTT. Protein: CASSGDRRASYNSPLHF. Together with reference TRBV2 and TRBJ1-6, the CDR3 gives the full variable domain: EPEVTQTPSHQVTQMGQEVILRCVPISNHLYFYWYRQILGQKVEFLVSFYNNEISEKSEIFDDQFSVERPDGSNFTLKIRSTKLEDSAMYFCASSGDRRASYNSPLHFGNGTRLTVT.

The chain has TRBV4-2 and TRBJ2-2, with 7 nucleotides matching TRBD1. CDR1 and CDR2 from the germline V gene are LGHNA and YNFKEQ. The CDR3 is 14 residues long. Germline trimming cut 7 bases from V and 2 bases from J; bases unmatched to any gene: 4. CDR3 sequence: CASTQGENTGELFF. The CDR3 DNA sequence: TGTGCCAGCACCCAGGGGGAAAACACCGGGGAGCTGTTTTTT.

This sequence joins TRBV4-3 and TRBJ2-5; 12 bases fit TRBD2. Trimming at V came to 1 base and at J to 4 bases, leaving 4 bases not matched to a gene. The CDR3 runs to 16 residues. Germline V gene lookup returns CDR1 LGHNA and CDR2 YSLEER. The CDR3 DNA follows: TGCGCCAGCAGCCAAGCCCTGGGACTAGCGGGAGAGACCCAGTACTTC. This translates into CASSQALGLAGETQYF.

The genes are TRBV23-1 and TRBJ1-1; D is unresolved. TRBV23-1 belongs to the ORF category, with a function that is uncertain. Between the trimmed V and J ends, which lost 1 base and 0 bases, there was a span of 21 bases. The CDR3 has 19 residues. This chain's CDR3 is CASSQWWARELLVNTEAFF. The CDR3 DNA sequence: TGCGCCAGCAGTCAATGGTGGGCTAGGGAGTTATTGGTGAACACTGAAGCTTTCTTT.

This rearrangement joins TRBV24-1 to TRBJ1-5, with 11 positions matching TRBD1. Unmatched junction bases numbered 10, after V lost 10 bases and J lost 0 bases. Germline values: CDR1 KGHDR, CDR2 SFDVKD. The CDR3 runs to 17 residues. CDR3 DNA sequence: TGTGCCACAAGCCTGCCGGGACAGGGGGATAGCAATCAGCCCCAGCATTTT. It yields the protein CATSLPGQGDSNQPQHF.

The rearrangement links TRBV27 to TRBJ1-1, with 9 bases matching TRBD1. CDR3 length: 15 amino acids. J lost 3 bases, V lost 4 bases, and 6 bases had no gene match. Germline CDR1 reads MNHEY; CDR2 reads SMNVEV (reference sequence). CDR3 protein: CASSSRDRDYTEAFF. CDR3 DNA: TGTGCCAGCAGTTCCCGGGACAGGGATTACACTGAAGCTTTCTTT.

The V gene is TRBV10-1, the J gene TRBJ1-5; D is undetermined. Per germline, CDR1 WNHNN and CDR2 SYGVQD (reference sequence). The CDR3 runs 15 residues. V dropped 6 bases and J dropped 2 bases, with 14 bases sitting between them. Here the CDR3 reads CASSAGLSGNQPQHF. CDR3 bases: TGCGCCAGCAGCGCAGGACTAAGTGGCAATCAGCCCCAGCATTTT.

The V call is TRBV9, the J call TRBJ2-1; TRBD1 matches 8 bases. The CDR3 consists of 15 residues. The V gene's germline CDR1 is SGDLS and CDR2 YYNGEE. Trimming removed 3 bases from V and 6 bases from J; junction bases left unmatched: 8. The CDR3 is CASSGRQGMGNEQFF. In DNA, the CDR3 is TGTGCCAGCAGCGGAAGACAGGGGATGGGCAATGAGCAGTTCTTC.

V usage is TRBV5-8 and J usage is TRBJ1-2, with 10 bases that match TRBD1. CDR1 is SGHTS, CDR2 YDEGEE, per germline. The V and J ends lost 0 bases and 8 bases, in that order; junction bases with no gene match: 10. CDR3 length: 16 residues. The DNA of the CDR3 is TGTGCCAGCAGCTTGGACTCCGGGACAGGGGCAGGGGGCTACACCTTC. Amino acids: CASSLDSGTGAGGYTF.

The chain links TRBV11-2 to TRBJ1-1, with a tentative D call TRBD1 (5 bases). The V gene lost 3 bases and the J gene lost 4 bases, with 9 bases spanning the gap. The CDR3 has 13 residues. Germline V gives CDR1 SGHAT, CDR2 FQNNGV. In DNA form, the CDR3 reads TGTGCCAGCAGCTTGGGGGAGGGCACTGAAGCTTTCTTT. Amino acids: CASSLGEGTEAFF.

The V call is TRBV27, the J call TRBJ1-5; D remains ambiguous. The CDR3 runs 12 residues. The V gene's germline CDR1 is MNHEY and CDR2 SMNVEV (reference sequence). V lost 3 bases to trimming and J lost 3 bases, with 3 bases between them. This CDR3 is CASSFVNQPQHF. The CDR3 DNA follows: TGTGCCAGCAGTTTTGTCAATCAGCCCCAGCATTTT.

This CDR3 is CASSQDFGAPTEAFF. The DNA of the CDR3 is TGTGCCAGCAGCCAAGATTTCGGCGCCCCCACTGAAGCTTTCTTT. The V gene is TRBV14, the J gene TRBJ1-1; no definite D call. This CDR3 region has 15 residues. V was pared by 0 bases and J by 4 bases, with 12 bases between. From germline, CDR1 is SGHDN and CDR2 FVKESK.

This chain uses TRBV30 with TRBJ2-3, with TRBD1 as a possible D gene (5 bases). CDR1 is GTSNPN, CDR2 SVGIG, per germline (reference sequence). This CDR3 region has 14 residues. Deletions cut 1 base from V and 0 bases from J, with 8 bases between. CDR3 loop: CAWSAGASTDTQYF. The CDR3, as DNA: TGTGCCTGGAGTGCTGGGGCTAGCACAGATACGCAGTATTTT.

This clone was found once. This chain links TRBV21-1 with TRBJ1-5; the listed D gene, TRBD1, was not tested against the DNA. TRBV21-1 is annotated as a pseudogene. CDR3 size: 14 residues. In nucleotides, the CDR3 is TGTGCCAGCAGCATGGGACAGAGGTATCAGCCCCAGCATTTT. This translates into CASSMGQRYQPQHF.

This chain connects TRBV5-1 to TRBJ2-6; D gene uncertain. V dropped 3 bases and J dropped 3 bases, with 10 bases sitting between them. CDR1 is SGHRS and CDR2 is YFSETQ in the germline V gene. The CDR3 sequence is 15 residues long. The CDR3 loop is CASSSTSLGANVLTF. In DNA form, the CDR3 reads TGCGCCAGCAGCTCAACATCCCTTGGGGCCAACGTCCTGACTTTC.

This rearrangement joins TRBV19 to TRBJ2-1, with 9 nucleotides matching TRBD1. V was pared by 5 bases and J by 6 bases, with 8 bases of the junction left unmatched. CDR1 is LNHDA, CDR2 SQIVND, per germline (reference sequence). CDR3 size: 15 residues. The CDR3: CASSPGTGWGNEQFF. CDR3 DNA sequence: TGTGCCAGTAGTCCGGGGACAGGGTGGGGCAATGAGCAGTTCTTC.

V gene TRBV30 combines with J gene TRBJ2-2; D could derive from TRBD1 or TRBD2 (5 bases each). Germline V gene data show CDR1 as GTSNPN and CDR2 as SVGIG (reference sequence). The CDR3 covers 10 residues. Trimming cost V 5 bases and J 7 bases, with 5 bases left between them. CDR3 sequence reads: CAWGGGELFF. CDR3 sequence (DNA): TGTGCCTGGGGGGGCGGGGAGCTGTTTTTT. Full variable domain (remainder filled in from reference TRBV30 and TRBJ2-2): SQTIHQWPATLVQPVGSPLSLECTVEGTSNPNLYWYRQAAGRGLQLLFYSVGIGQISSEVPQNLSASRPQDRQFILSSKKLLLSDSGFYLCAWGGGELFFGEGSRLTVL.

With respect to this clone: Distinct nucleotide sequences in the sample also encode this CDR3. This chain connects TRBV18 to TRBJ1-6, with TRBD1 matching 8 bases. The CDR3 runs 14 residues. Germline loops: CDR1 KGHSH, CDR2 LQKENI. J was trimmed by 10 bases and V by 3 bases; bases with no gene match: 5. The CDR3 region has the DNA TGTGCCAGCTCACCCGGACAGGGTGGATCACCCCTCCACTTT. It is translated as CASSPGQGGSPLHF.

The rearrangement joins TRBV6-7 to TRBJ2-1, with 8 bases identical to TRBD2. TRBV6-7 counts as an open reading frame of uncertain function. This CDR3 has 16 residues. V trimming: 4 bases; J trimming: 6 bases; junction bases outside the gene matches: 11. Here the CDR3 DNA reads TGTGCCAGCAGTTCCCCCCAGCGGGGGCCGGCCAATGAGCAGTTCTTC. It encodes CASSSPQRGPANEQFF.

The chain has TRBV5-4 and TRBJ1-1; unclear D gene. Looked up from germline, CDR1 is SGHNT and CDR2 is YYREEE (reference sequence). V shed 0 bases and J shed 6 bases, with 9 bases lying between them. The length of the CDR3 is 13 residues. CDR3 region: CASSLGLRPEAFF. CDR3 nucleotides: TGTGCCAGCAGCTTGGGGCTGAGGCCTGAAGCTTTCTTT.

The J gene is TRBJ2-2, the V gene TRBV6-4; D might be TRBD1 (6 bases). CDR3 length equals 14 residues. Germline CDR1 reads MRHNA; CDR2 reads SNTAGT. V was trimmed by 7 bases and J by 0 bases, leaving 9 bases between them. CDR3 amino acids: CASNDRPNTGELFF. The CDR3 nucleotides read TGTGCCAGCAACGACAGGCCGAACACCGGGGAGCTGTTTTTT.